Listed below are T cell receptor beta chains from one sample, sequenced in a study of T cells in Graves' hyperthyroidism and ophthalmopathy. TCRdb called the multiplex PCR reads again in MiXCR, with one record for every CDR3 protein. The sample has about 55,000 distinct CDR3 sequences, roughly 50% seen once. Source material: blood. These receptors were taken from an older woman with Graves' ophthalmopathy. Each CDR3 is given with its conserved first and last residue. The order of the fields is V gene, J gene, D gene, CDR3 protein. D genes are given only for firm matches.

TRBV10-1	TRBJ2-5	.	CASSDSLYQETQYF
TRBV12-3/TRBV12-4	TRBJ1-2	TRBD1	CASSTALTGDYGYTF
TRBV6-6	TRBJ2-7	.	CASRSRRDSSYEQYF
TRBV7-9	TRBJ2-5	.	CASSLLVDRRGFGETQYF
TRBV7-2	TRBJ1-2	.	CASSLPADNYGYTF
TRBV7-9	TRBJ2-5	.	CASSLPWGETQYF
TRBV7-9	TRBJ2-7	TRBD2	CASSKSGTSPSYEQYF
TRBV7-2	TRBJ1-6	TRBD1	CASSPGTGGRNSPLHF
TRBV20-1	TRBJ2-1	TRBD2	CSALGTSGIYNEQFF
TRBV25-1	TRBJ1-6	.	CASSKGAMNSPLHF
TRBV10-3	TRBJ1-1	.	CAISESGHQRTEAFF
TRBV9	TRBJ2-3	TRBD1	CASSPRQGTDTQYF
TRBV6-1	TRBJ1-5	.	CASSVTASNEPRHF
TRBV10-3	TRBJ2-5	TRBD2	CAISSPVSGGGGETQYF
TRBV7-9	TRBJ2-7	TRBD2	CASSSRASGIYEQYF
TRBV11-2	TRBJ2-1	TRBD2	CASSLDGLAGFNEQFF
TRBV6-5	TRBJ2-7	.	CASSYSRGDEQYF
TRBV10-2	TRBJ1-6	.	CASSDQNRLSNSPLHF
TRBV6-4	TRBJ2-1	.	CASSSGSRDEQFF
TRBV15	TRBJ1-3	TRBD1	CATSRVQGARGNTIYF
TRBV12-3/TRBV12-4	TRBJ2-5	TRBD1	CASSRTGNQETQYF
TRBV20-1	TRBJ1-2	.	CSASSSYYGYTF
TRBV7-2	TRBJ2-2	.	CASSLFGELFF
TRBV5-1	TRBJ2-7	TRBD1	CASSLRQGAGEQYF
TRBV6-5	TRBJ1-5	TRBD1	CASSYAGGPYEHF
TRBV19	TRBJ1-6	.	CASRLDIAGSSPLHF
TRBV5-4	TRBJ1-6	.	CASSLTGRGSPLHF
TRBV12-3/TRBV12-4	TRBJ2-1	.	CASTNPLGIYLDNEQFF
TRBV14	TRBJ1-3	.	CASSQGPGRLCSGNTIYF
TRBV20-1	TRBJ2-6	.	CSAQGAGDPSGANVLTF
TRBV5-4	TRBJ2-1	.	CASSLMGVGGMINEQFF
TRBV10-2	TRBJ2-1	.	CASMMGASEQFF
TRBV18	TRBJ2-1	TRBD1	CASSPWGQGYNEQFF
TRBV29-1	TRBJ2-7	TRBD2	CSATITSGRSEQYF
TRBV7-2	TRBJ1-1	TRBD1	CASSHGTVNTEAFF
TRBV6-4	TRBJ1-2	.	CASSAGGHNEQPYGYTF
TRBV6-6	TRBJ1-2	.	CASTTQSSGYTF